This T cell receptor beta chain stems from a study of identical twins. This clonotype was picked up a small number of times. Its cognate antigen is unknown. Study outcomes and limitations: Zero-insertion results could be subject to partial confounding by invariant MAIT and iNKT cells. Twins' excess sharing was less marked for out-of-frame beta sequences.

Per the germline V gene, CDR1 is SGDLS and CDR2 is YYNGEE. This CDR3 has 14 residues. Trimming removed 6 bases from V and 4 bases from J; junction bases left unmatched: 6. MiXCR, applied by TCRdb to the 5' RACE reads, yields one record per CDR3 protein. The data show about 240,000 distinct CDR3 sequences, about 10% seen once. The chain recombines TRBV9 with TRBJ1-2; 10 nucleotides align to TRBD1. Sequenced material: memory T cells sorted from blood. The TCR sequence derives from a man aged 45-65 years in good health. CDR3 sequence reads: CASKSTGGGYGYTF. The CDR3 coding sequence is TGTGCCAGCAAGTCGACAGGGGGCGGCTATGGCTACACCTTC.